This is a list of T cell receptor beta chains from one sample in a study of CD8 T cells in ankylosing spondylitis. TCRdb itself ran the 5' RACE reads through MiXCR, one entry per CDR3 protein. The sample yields about 330,000 distinct CDR3 sequences, roughly 8% seen once. The sequencing sample was made of blood, either unsorted or a sorted T cell fraction (not recorded which). The receptor set was obtained from a male donor with ankylosing spondylitis. The CDR3 runs from the conserved cysteine through the conserved F or W. Each record gives: V gene, J gene, CDR3 protein.

v_call: TRBV20-1; j_call: TRBJ1-6; cdr3_aa: CSATRGRYNSPLHF
v_call: TRBV29-1; j_call: TRBJ2-7; cdr3_aa: CSVEDDHEQYF
v_call: TRBV20-1; j_call: TRBJ2-2; cdr3_aa: CSARGTDGSPNTGELFF
v_call: TRBV28; j_call: TRBJ1-1; cdr3_aa: CASSSQATNTEAFF
v_call: TRBV12-3/TRBV12-4; j_call: TRBJ2-7; cdr3_aa: CASSFHRSSYEQYF
v_call: TRBV18; j_call: TRBJ2-1; cdr3_aa: CASSPSGSGAYNEQFF
v_call: TRBV5-1; j_call: TRBJ2-2; cdr3_aa: CASSLVPGESTGELFF
v_call: TRBV29-1; j_call: TRBJ2-1; cdr3_aa: CSVTLELNEQFF
v_call: TRBV3-1; j_call: TRBJ2-6; cdr3_aa: CASSHWISGANVLTF
v_call: TRBV29-1; j_call: TRBJ1-2; cdr3_aa: CSVEGGLKLDYGYTF
v_call: TRBV18; j_call: TRBJ2-6; cdr3_aa: CTSSRQISGANVLTF
v_call: TRBV20-1; j_call: TRBJ2-7; cdr3_aa: CSASPDATYEQYF
v_call: TRBV29-1; j_call: TRBJ1-2; cdr3_aa: CSVVDQGIYGYTF
v_call: TRBV7-6; j_call: TRBJ2-1; cdr3_aa: CASSLLSRGLSYNEQFF
v_call: TRBV5-1; j_call: TRBJ2-3; cdr3_aa: CASSLEASLPSTDTQYF
v_call: TRBV5-6; j_call: TRBJ1-2; cdr3_aa: CASSLELSGTFYGYTF
v_call: TRBV12-3/TRBV12-4; j_call: TRBJ2-7; cdr3_aa: CASSLGARSYEQYF
v_call: TRBV7-2; j_call: TRBJ2-7; cdr3_aa: CASSSRTSWTTEQYF
v_call: TRBV19; j_call: TRBJ2-2; cdr3_aa: CASSINTGELFF
v_call: TRBV29-1; j_call: TRBJ1-2; cdr3_aa: CSVEDLANYGYTF
v_call: TRBV4-1; j_call: TRBJ2-7; cdr3_aa: CASSRLGGNIYEQYF
v_call: TRBV7-2; j_call: TRBJ1-1; cdr3_aa: CASAGGPSNTEAFF
v_call: TRBV7-2; j_call: TRBJ1-5; cdr3_aa: CASSLEIREGQPQHF
v_call: TRBV6-5; j_call: TRBJ2-3; cdr3_aa: CASSIPGFRDTQYF
v_call: TRBV19; j_call: TRBJ2-2; cdr3_aa: CASRPPAGGTGELFF
v_call: TRBV2; j_call: TRBJ2-5; cdr3_aa: CASSEAGTGQETQYF
v_call: TRBV12-5; j_call: TRBJ2-6; cdr3_aa: CASGKTGSGANVLTF
v_call: TRBV11-2; j_call: TRBJ2-6; cdr3_aa: CASSLDVGGSLSGANVLTF
v_call: TRBV5-1; j_call: TRBJ2-5; cdr3_aa: CASSGTTSGQETQYF
v_call: TRBV4-1; j_call: TRBJ1-1; cdr3_aa: CASSLGEGPNTEAFF
v_call: TRBV28; j_call: TRBJ1-2; cdr3_aa: CASSRGERGYTF
v_call: TRBV11-2; j_call: TRBJ2-1; cdr3_aa: CASTPFLSSYNEQFF
v_call: TRBV5-5; j_call: TRBJ2-2; cdr3_aa: CASSLIAGSSTGELFF
v_call: TRBV9; j_call: TRBJ2-1; cdr3_aa: CASEELGGDEQFF
v_call: TRBV25-1; j_call: TRBJ2-2; cdr3_aa: CASSGKDRISGELFF
v_call: TRBV29-1; j_call: TRBJ2-7; cdr3_aa: CSVESTGTDYEQYF